There are a few counts of the clone carrying this TCR beta chain. This specimen belongs to a study of blood T cell repertoires in COVID-19. Turning to the study itself: The United States, Italy and Spain were the sources of the acute and convalescent COVID-19 samples. Sources were T cells, B-cell-depleted T cells, or PBMCs; the material itself was cDNA or gDNA.

Trimming cost V 5 bases and J 11 bases, with 14 bases left between them. Germline CDR1 reads SGDLS; CDR2 reads YYNGEE. This CDR3 is built from 12 residues. Per the original methods: Amplifying reference gene primers gave estimates of nucleated cell counts. Assay: immunoSEQ multiplex PCR; the TCRdb copy retains only in-frame clones and omits some. V, J and clone size were drawn from that table, and D and trimming were deduced from the DNA. The sample carries hundreds of thousands of clones, around 83% recorded once. This receptor was identified in a woman aged 45 to 65 with acute or convalescent COVID-19. The chain joins TRBV9 to TRBJ2-1; the D gene is possibly TRBD2 (6 bases). Sequencing input: peripheral blood. For the CDR3, the DNA is TGTGCCAGCAGTGGCAGAACTAGCCAGCAGTTCTTC. Its translation is CASSGRTSQQFF.